Reported below is one T cell receptor beta chain. The antigen remains unidentified. The CDR3 loop spans 13 amino acids. Germline values: CDR1 MNHEY, CDR2 SVGAGI. V lost 3 bases to trimming and J lost 4 bases, with 9 bases between them. The data are from a study of PD-1 blockade in classical Hodgkin lymphoma. Study results and caveats: When nivolumab was started under 1 year after ASCT, patients were excluded. Repertoire differences have undefined causes, possibly disease activity or prior therapy. There was a significant rise in CD4+ TCR diversity by C4D1, with no such rise for CD8+.

Every patient experienced relapse after autologous stem cell transplantation, and brentuximab vedotin exposure varied. Reported best responses ranged across complete response, partial response or progressive disease. TCRdb's copy holds only in-frame clones and misses some; the assay was immunoSEQ multiplex PCR. Of roughly 150,000 clones listed, around 84% are singletons. The chain recombines TRBV6-5 with TRBJ2-5; D gene uncertain. The sequence came from a human donor with classical Hodgkin lymphoma. The starting material was peripheral blood mononuclear cells (PBMCs), obtained before the second cycle of nivolumab. CDR3: CASSYEIRETQYF. The CDR3 region has the DNA TGTGCCAGCAGTTATGAAATCAGAGAGACCCAGTACTTC.